The 30 T cell receptor beta chains listed next were all sequenced from one sample in a study of cytomegalovirus exposure and HLA in healthy donors. The PCR employed 60 Vbeta primers together with 13 Jbeta primers. Clones were read by immunoSEQ multiplex PCR, and TCRdb kept only the in-frame ones, dropping some. Its table lists around 140,000 clones. The sample taken for sequencing was PBMCs. The receptors stem from a woman aged 40 to 50 in good health and CMV-seropositive.

The chain combines TRBV5-5 with TRBJ2-7; D may be TRBD2 (5 bases). Germline CDR1 reads SGHKS; CDR2 reads YYEKEE (reference sequence). The germline V and J ends were trimmed by 0 bases and 6 bases, with 13 bases remaining between them. This CDR3 is 14 amino acids long. The CDR3 region has the DNA TGTGCCAGCAGCTTGGGGGCTAGCCCTGGCGAGCAGTACTTC. It encodes CASSLGASPGEQYF. Full variable domain (rest looked up from reference TRBV5-5 and TRBJ2-7): DAGVTQSPTHLIKTRGQQVTLRCSPISGHKSVSWYQQVLGQGPQFIFQYYEKEERGRGNFPDRFSARQFPNYSSELNVNALLLGDSALYLCASSLGASPGEQYFGPGTRLTVT.

CDR3 sequence: CASSEESPYGYTF. CDR3 DNA: TGTGCCAGCAGTGAGGAGAGCCCCTATGGCTACACCTTC. This chain joins TRBV2 and TRBJ1-2; no firm D call. V dropped 3 bases and J dropped 4 bases, with 9 bases sitting between them. The germline V gene has CDR1 SNHLY and CDR2 FYNNEI. This CDR3 has 13 residues.

The rearrangement joins TRBV28 to TRBJ2-1; 10 bases fit TRBD1. Per the germline V gene, CDR1 is MDHEN and CDR2 is SYDVKM. J was trimmed by 6 bases and V by 3 bases; bases with no gene match: 8. This CDR3 is built from 16 residues. The CDR3, as DNA: TGTGCCAGCAGTTTTCTGGGACAGGGGAGGGTCAATGAGCAGTTCTTC. Translating gives CASSFLGQGRVNEQFF.

The chain employs TRBV28 and TRBJ1-4; TRBD1 aligns across 10 bases. The J segment lost 7 bases and the V segment lost 6 bases, leaving 17 bases of the junction unmatched. This CDR3 contains 18 residues. Germline-derived CDR1 and CDR2 are MDHEN and SYDVKM. The CDR3 region is CASRPFGTGDLIGEKLFF. The CDR3 DNA follows: TGTGCCAGCAGACCCTTCGGGACAGGGGACTTGATAGGTGAAAAACTGTTTTTT.

This chain connects TRBV5-4 to TRBJ2-3; perhaps TRBD2 as D (6 bases). Germline lookup yields CDR1 SGHNT and CDR2 YYREEE (reference sequence). V lost 1 base to trimming and J lost 0 bases, with 9 bases between them. This CDR3 has 15 amino acids. Here the CDR3 DNA reads TGTGCCAGCAGCTTGACTAGCATTAGCACAGATACGCAGTATTTT. Translation gives CASSLTSISTDTQYF.

The chain couples TRBV28 to TRBJ2-5; TRBD1 matches at 9 bases. The V segment lost 7 bases and the J segment 4 bases; nucleotides outside the gene matches: 10. The CDR3 loop spans 15 amino acids. Germline assignment: CDR1 MDHEN and CDR2 SYDVKM. This CDR3 is CASNPYRGRRETQYF. In nucleotides, the CDR3 is TGTGCCAGCAATCCCTACAGGGGGCGGAGAGAGACCCAGTACTTC.

The rearrangement joins TRBV11-3 to TRBJ2-6; the D is unclear. This CDR3 spans 15 amino acids. The V end lost 5 bases, the J end lost 0 bases, and 8 bases lay between the germline ends. CDR1 and CDR2 from the germline V gene are SGHNT and YENEEA. The CDR3 nucleotides read TGTGCCAGCAGCGGAGCCGGCTCTGGGGCCAACGTCCTGACTTTC. Protein product: CASSGAGSGANVLTF.

The chain links TRBV13 to TRBJ2-7, with 9 bases fitting TRBD1. The length of the CDR3 is 19 residues. Per germline, CDR1 PRHDT and CDR2 FYEKMQ (reference sequence). Trimming took 11 bases from V and 3 from J; bases not matched to a gene: 26. CDR3 loop: CASGRLGDRESTYFYEQYF. In nucleotides, the CDR3 is TGTGCCTCCGGGAGACTAGGGGACAGGGAGTCTACCTATTTCTACGAGCAGTACTTC.

The V and J genes are TRBV6-5 and TRBJ1-3; the D is unclear. Germline-derived CDR1 and CDR2 are MNHEY and SVGAGI. V lost 5 bases, J lost 0 bases, and 11 bases lay in between. The length of the CDR3 is 15 residues. DNA of the CDR3: TGTGCCAGCAGTACCCCAGAGGGCTCTGGAAACACCATATATTTT. As protein: CASSTPEGSGNTIYF.

The chain recombines TRBV5-6 with TRBJ1-2, with D hard to call. V lost 3 bases and J 0 bases, leaving 9 bases between the germline ends. Germline CDR1 reads SGHDT; CDR2 reads YYEEEE. The CDR3 sequence is 14 residues long. The CDR3 protein is CASSWAHANYGYTF. Here the CDR3 DNA reads TGTGCCAGCAGCTGGGCACATGCTAACTATGGCTACACCTTC.

The V gene is TRBV18, the J gene TRBJ1-1; TRBD1 aligns across 7 bases. After removal of 1 base from V and 4 bases from J, the junction contained 3 bases not matched to a gene. This CDR3 is 14 amino acids long. Germline CDR1 is KGHSH and CDR2 is LQKENI. The CDR3 protein is CASSPLTGATEAFF. In DNA, the CDR3 is TGTGCCAGCTCACCACTCACAGGGGCCACTGAAGCTTTCTTT.

The V and J genes are TRBV18 and TRBJ1-1, with TRBD1 identical over 7 bases. The junction had 7 bases not matched to a gene; V was cut back by 6 bases and J by 3 bases. Looked up from germline, CDR1 is KGHSH and CDR2 is LQKENI. This CDR3 is built from 14 residues. CDR3 in DNA: TGTGCCAGCTCGAAGGATACAGGGGACACTGAAGCTTTCTTT. Translated: CASSKDTGDTEAFF.

The chain recombines TRBV9 with TRBJ2-4, with 7 positions matching TRBD2. This CDR3 has 17 amino acids. In germline, CDR1 is SGDLS, CDR2 YYNGEE. Unmatched junction bases numbered 12, after V lost 4 bases and J lost 2 bases. The CDR3 loop is CASSNPRGGHTKNIQYF. The CDR3 coding sequence is TGTGCCAGCAGCAACCCTCGGGGAGGGCATACCAAAAACATTCAGTACTTC.

The J gene is TRBJ2-5, the V gene TRBV15, with 16 bases matching TRBD2. J lost 5 bases, V lost 1 base, and 10 bases had no gene match. Germline values: CDR1 LNHNV, CDR2 YYDKDF (reference sequence). This CDR3 spans 19 amino acids. The CDR3 loop is CATSRGGTSGRVARETQYF. As DNA, the CDR3 is TGTGCCACCAGCAGAGGGGGGACTAGCGGGAGGGTGGCTAGGGAGACCCAGTACTTC.

The CDR3 sequence is CASRNTDTYNEQFF. The CDR3 DNA sequence: TGCGCCAGCAGAAACACGGACACGTACAATGAGCAGTTCTTC. The rearrangement uses TRBV5-1 and TRBJ2-1; maybe TRBD1 (5 bases). This CDR3 spans 14 amino acids. Trimming left V 5 bases short and J 4 bases short, with 13 bases between. Per germline, CDR1 SGHRS and CDR2 YFSETQ.

The chain employs TRBV7-2 and TRBJ2-5; 7 nucleotides agree with TRBD1. J lost 1 base, V lost 5 bases, and 4 bases had no gene match. This CDR3 comprises 14 residues. Germline V gene data show CDR1 as SGHTA and CDR2 as FQGNSA. CDR3 protein: CASSPDRVQETQYF. CDR3 DNA: TGTGCCAGCAGCCCAGACAGGGTCCAAGAGACCCAGTACTTC.

The chain is built from TRBV6-1 and TRBJ2-3; 8 nucleotides match TRBD2. Germline values: CDR1 MNHNS, CDR2 SASEGT. Trimming removed 5 bases from V and 2 bases from J; junction bases left unmatched: 6. CDR3 length: 15 amino acids. CDR3 in amino acids: CASSSQRGTTDTQYF. Here the CDR3 DNA reads TGTGCCAGCAGTAGTCAGCGGGGGACCACAGATACGCAGTATTTT.

This chain links TRBV6-5 with TRBJ2-3; D remains ambiguous. Per germline, CDR1 MNHEY and CDR2 SVGAGI. Trimming took 4 bases from V and 0 from J, leaving 8 bases between them. This CDR3 contains 14 residues. In DNA, the CDR3 is TGTGCCAGCAGTTCATCGCGGAGCACAGATACGCAGTATTTT. Protein sequence: CASSSSRSTDTQYF.

The chain carries TRBV29-1 and TRBJ2-4, with a tentative D call TRBD2 (5 bases). V dropped 2 bases and J dropped 0 bases, with 17 bases sitting between them. Germline V gene sequence: CDR1 SQVTM, CDR2 ANQGSEA. CDR3 length: 17 residues. The CDR3 DNA is TGCAGCGTTGAAATAGCGTTCGGAACCGTAGCCAAAAACATTCAGTACTTC. Translation: CSVEIAFGTVAKNIQYF.

This chain connects TRBV21-1 to TRBJ1-5. TRBV21-1 has pseudogene status. The CDR3 loop spans 15 amino acids. The chain's CDR3 is CASSKPVVSNQPQHF. CDR3 bases: TGTGCCAGCAGCAAACCGGTAGTTAGCAATCAGCCCCAGCATTTT.

The chain recombines TRBV5-4 with TRBJ2-1, with D possibly TRBD2 on 6 matching bases. Between the trimmed V and J ends, which lost 10 bases and 7 bases, there was a span of 27 bases. The germline V gene encodes CDR1 SGHNT and CDR2 YYREEE (reference sequence). This CDR3 spans 16 amino acids. CDR3 in amino acids: CASLREGTSSPNEQFF. The CDR3 DNA is TGTGCCTCACTCCGGGAAGGGACTTCCTCACCAAATGAGCAGTTCTTC.

V gene TRBV9 combines with J gene TRBJ1-2; unclear D gene. The CDR3 covers 12 residues. Trimming took 3 bases from V and 2 from J, leaving 5 bases between them. Germline CDR1 and CDR2: SGDLS and YYNGEE. The CDR3 DNA reads as TGTGCCAGCAGCGCCCTAAACTATGGCTACACCTTC. Protein: CASSALNYGYTF.

The rearrangement uses TRBV7-9 and TRBJ1-2; D might be TRBD1 (6 bases). CDR1 is SEHNR and CDR2 is FQNEAQ in the germline V gene (reference sequence). Trimming shortened V by 4 bases and J by 2 bases, and 14 bases separated the two germline ends. This CDR3 comprises 15 residues. The CDR3 spells CASSSTDRLNYGYTF. CDR3 DNA: TGTGCCAGCAGCTCGACCGACAGGCTAAACTATGGCTACACCTTC. Based on the CDR3 plus reference TRBV7-9 and TRBJ1-2, the full variable domain is DTGVSQNPRHKITKRGQNVTFRCDPISEHNRLYWYRQTLGQGPEFLTYFQNEAQLEKSRLLSDRFSAERPKGSFSTLEIQRTEQGDSAMYLCASSSTDRLNYGYTFGSGTRLTVV.

V usage is TRBV15 and J usage is TRBJ1-4; TRBD1 is a possible D gene (6 bases). This CDR3 is built from 14 residues. V lost 5 bases, J lost 5 bases, and 12 bases lay in between. CDR1 and CDR2 from the germline V gene are LNHNV and YYDKDF (reference sequence). CDR3 loop: CATSLTGRNEKLFF. CDR3 bases: TGTGCCACCAGCCTAACAGGGCGGAATGAAAAACTGTTTTTT.

This sequence joins TRBV9 and TRBJ2-3, with 10 bases lining up with TRBD2. Germline CDR1 and CDR2: SGDLS and YYNGEE. The V segment lost 4 bases and the J segment 8 bases; nucleotides outside the gene matches: 19. The CDR3 covers 18 residues. Here the CDR3 DNA reads TGTGCCAGCAGCCCACCGCCCGATGGGACTAGCGTCCTAGGTACGCAGTATTTT. As protein: CASSPPPDGTSVLGTQYF.

The gene calls are TRBV7-2 and TRBJ2-1; a possible D gene is TRBD1 (5 bases). Germline CDR1 is SGHTA and CDR2 is FQGNSA. V lost 5 bases and J 3 bases, leaving 17 bases between the germline ends. The CDR3 runs to 16 residues. The CDR3 is CASSTETALFYNEQFF. CDR3 in DNA: TGTGCCAGCAGCACCGAGACAGCACTCTTCTACAATGAGCAGTTCTTC.

The V gene is TRBV5-1, the J gene TRBJ1-2; D possibly corresponds to TRBD1 (6 bases). The CDR3 extends over 11 amino acids. The V end lost 8 bases, the J end lost 8 bases, and 13 bases lay between the germline ends. Per germline, CDR1 SGHRS and CDR2 YFSETQ. CDR3 DNA sequence: TGCGCCAGTCGCCGGGACACCGGCTACACCTTC. Amino acid sequence: CASRRDTGYTF. Based on the CDR3 plus reference TRBV5-1 and TRBJ1-2, the full variable domain is KAGVTQTPRYLIKTRGQQVTLSCSPISGHRSVSWYQQTPGQGLQFLFEYFSETQRNKGNFPGRFSGRQFSNSRSEMNVSTLELGDSALYLCASRRDTGYTFGSGTRLTVV.

This sequence joins TRBV6-4 and TRBJ2-1; D is unclear. CDR1 is MRHNA and CDR2 is SNTAGT in the germline V gene. With 4 bases removed from V and 8 bases from J, the gap between germline ends came to 18 bases. This CDR3 is 15 amino acids long. The CDR3 region is CASSGNYNYKDEQFF. CDR3 nucleotide sequence: TGTGCCAGCAGTGGCAACTACAATTATAAAGATGAGCAGTTCTTC.

The CDR3 reads CAWNSIRGVQRSYGYTF. Written as DNA, the CDR3 is TGTGCCTGGAATAGTATCAGGGGAGTTCAACGGAGCTATGGCTACACCTTC. The rearrangement joins TRBV30 to TRBJ1-2; a possible D gene is TRBD1 (6 bases). The V and J ends lost 4 bases and 4 bases respectively, with 25 bases between them. The germline gives CDR1 GTSNPN, CDR2 SVGIG (reference sequence). The CDR3 consists of 17 residues. The full variable domain, its missing parts supplied by reference TRBV30 and TRBJ1-2, is SQTIHQWPATLVQPVGSPLSLECTVEGTSNPNLYWYRQAAGRGLQLLFYSVGIGQISSEVPQNLSASRPQDRQFILSSKKLLLSDSGFYLCAWNSIRGVQRSYGYTFGSGTRLTVV.

The chain has TRBV5-1 and TRBJ1-1; TRBD1 aligns across 7 bases. The CDR3 sequence is 15 residues long. The V and J ends lost 3 bases and 0 bases, in that order; junction bases with no gene match: 5. Germline CDR1 and CDR2: SGHRS and YFSETQ. CDR3 in amino acids: CASSSPTGMNTEAFF. DNA for the CDR3: TGCGCCAGCAGCTCCCCGACAGGGATGAACACTGAAGCTTTCTTT.